The 15 T cell receptor beta chains below were found in one sample sequenced in a study of tissue T cells after allogeneic stem cell transplantation. This table comes from immunoSEQ multiplex PCR, and its TCRdb copy is limited to in-frame clones, with some not included. The data contain some 25,000 clones, about 70% of them seen just once; the ten biggest clones take up approximately 8%. Sequences were derived from tissue from the ileum, sampled at autopsy. These receptors originate from an older female donor with lung cancer.

J is TRBJ2-7 and V is TRBV10-3; D call uncertain. Trimming shortened V by 2 bases and J by 0 bases, and 14 bases separated the two germline ends. There are 16 residues in the CDR3. Germline V gene lookup returns CDR1 ENHRY and CDR2 SYGVKD. The CDR3: CAISEVDITRSYEQYF. The CDR3 DNA sequence: TGTGCCATCAGTGAGGTCGACATCACCCGCTCCTACGAGCAGTACTTC.

This chain connects TRBV12-3 or TRBV12-4 to TRBJ1-2; perhaps TRBD1 as D (6 bases). The CDR3 contains 13 residues. V dropped 5 bases and J dropped 5 bases, with 12 bases sitting between them. In DNA form, the CDR3 reads TGTGCCAGCAGTCGGACAGAAGCGTATGGCTACACCTTC. This gives the protein CASSRTEAYGYTF.

The table lists this clone with a count of one. The chain links TRBV30 to TRBJ2-7; D might be TRBD1 (6 bases). Trimming took 2 bases from V and 6 from J, leaving 11 bases between them. The CDR3 runs 12 residues. Germline values: CDR1 GTSNPN, CDR2 SVGIG (reference sequence). CDR3 nucleotides: TGTGCCTGGAGTCCTACAGGGTCCGAGCAGTACTTC. Translated, it gives CAWSPTGSEQYF.

V is TRBV14 and J is TRBJ2-7; 8 bases agree with TRBD1. Germline CDR1 and CDR2: SGHDN and FVKESK. The junction had 11 bases not matched to a gene; V was cut back by 5 bases and J by 5 bases. The CDR3 totals 15 residues. CDR3 sequence: CASSVSRGPNHEQYF. The CDR3 region has the DNA TGTGCCAGCAGCGTATCCAGGGGGCCTAACCACGAGCAGTACTTC.

V and J are TRBV7-2 and TRBJ2-7; 7 bases agree with TRBD1. The CDR3 has 15 amino acids. J lost 2 bases, V lost 6 bases, and 10 bases had no gene match. CDR1 is SGHTA, CDR2 FQGNSA, per germline. The CDR3: CASRITGTATYEQYF. In DNA form, the CDR3 reads TGTGCCAGCAGAATTACCGGGACAGCAACCTACGAGCAGTACTTC.

V and J are TRBV25-1 and TRBJ2-3; perhaps TRBD1 as D (6 bases). The V end was cut by 10 bases, the J end by 10 bases, with 15 bases between. The germline CDR1 and CDR2 sequences are MGHDK and SYGVNS. The CDR3 covers 11 residues. The CDR3 DNA follows: TGTGCCACGAGGGGGTTCTCTGCGCAGTATTTT. Translated: CATRGFSAQYF.

A single count supports this clone. The chain links TRBV6-5 to TRBJ2-4; tentative D call: TRBD1 (6 bases). The germline V gene has CDR1 MNHEY and CDR2 SVGAGI. This CDR3 is 15 amino acids long. With 6 bases removed from V and 8 bases from J, the gap between germline ends came to 20 bases. The CDR3 region has the DNA TGTGCCAGCAGGATTGTAGGCCAGGGGAAGGACATTCAGTACTTC. The encoded protein is CASRIVGQGKDIQYF.

This clone was counted once. The rearrangement joins TRBV6-5 to TRBJ1-2; maybe TRBD1 (5 bases). This CDR3 contains 13 residues. CDR1 is MNHEY and CDR2 is SVGAGI in the germline V gene. Trimming cost V 4 bases and J 5 bases, with 11 bases left between them. CDR3 sequence (DNA): TGTGCCAGCAGTTGGATGGGGGGATATGGCTACACCTTC. Protein sequence: CASSWMGGYGYTF.

V and J are TRBV7-2 and TRBJ2-5; 15 nucleotides line up with TRBD2. Germline V gene sequence: CDR1 SGHTA, CDR2 FQGNSA. V was clipped by 5 bases and J by 2 bases; unmatched bases: 3. The CDR3 totals 16 residues. The CDR3 DNA sequence: TGTGCCAGCAGCGTCGGGACTAGCGGGGGGCAAGAGACCCAGTACTTC. Translating it yields CASSVGTSGGQETQYF.

The CDR3 is CASSIRLAGAGEQYF. CDR3 nucleotide sequence: TGTGCCAGCAGTATAAGACTAGCGGGAGCGGGTGAGCAGTACTTC. The rearrangement joins TRBV2 to TRBJ2-7; 12 bases map to TRBD2. Germline V gene data show CDR1 as SNHLY and CDR2 as FYNNEI. V was clipped by 5 bases and J by 7 bases; unmatched bases: 9. This CDR3 has 15 residues. The full variable domain, completed using reference TRBV2 and TRBJ2-7, is EPEVTQTPSHQVTQMGQEVILRCVPISNHLYFYWYRQILGQKVEFLVSFYNNEISEKSEIFDDQFSVERPDGSNFTLKIRSTKLEDSAMYFCASSIRLAGAGEQYFGPGTRLTVT.

The rearrangement uses TRBV19 and TRBJ1-3; D remains unclear. The V end was cut by 3 bases, the J end by 3 bases, with 12 bases between. Germline CDR1 and CDR2: LNHDA and SQIVND (reference sequence). The CDR3 spans 15 residues. CDR3 nucleotide sequence: TGTGCCAGTAGTATCACCAGGCAGCTTGGAAACACCATATATTTT. Its translation is CASSITRQLGNTIYF.

The rearrangement links TRBV29-1 to TRBJ2-6; 10 bases map to TRBD1. Germline V gene data show CDR1 as SQVTM and CDR2 as ANQGSEA. This CDR3 region has 20 residues. V lost 0 bases and J lost 0; bases outside the gene matches: 11. CDR3 protein: CSVEDRRRDRGISGANVLTF. DNA of the CDR3: TGCAGCGTTGAAGATCGACGGCGGGACAGGGGTATCTCTGGGGCCAACGTCCTGACTTTC.

The J gene is TRBJ2-1, the V gene TRBV11-2; possible D gene TRBD2, 6 bases. V was trimmed by 5 bases and J by 7 bases, leaving 21 bases between them. Germline CDR1 and CDR2: SGHAT and FQNNGV. The CDR3 has 16 residues. The chain's CDR3 is CASSPRDGTFSNEQFF. The CDR3 nucleotides read TGTGCCAGCAGCCCGCGGGACGGGACGTTTTCGAATGAGCAGTTCTTC.

The chain employs TRBV7-9 and TRBJ2-5; D is unresolved. The CDR3 is 10 amino acids. Germline assignment: CDR1 SEHNR and CDR2 FQNEAQ (reference sequence). V was clipped by 11 bases and J by 6 bases, with 10 bases between them. The CDR3 nucleotides read TGTGCCTCCTCCGGTCAGACCCAGTACTTC. Amino acids: CASSGQTQYF.

This sequence joins TRBV21-1 and TRBJ2-1. TRBV21-1 is a recognized pseudogene. The CDR3 covers 16 residues. CDR3 nucleotides: TGTGCCAGCAGCTTTGGGTCTCTTCGATCCTACAATGAGCAGTTCTTC. As protein: CASSFGSLRSYNEQFF.